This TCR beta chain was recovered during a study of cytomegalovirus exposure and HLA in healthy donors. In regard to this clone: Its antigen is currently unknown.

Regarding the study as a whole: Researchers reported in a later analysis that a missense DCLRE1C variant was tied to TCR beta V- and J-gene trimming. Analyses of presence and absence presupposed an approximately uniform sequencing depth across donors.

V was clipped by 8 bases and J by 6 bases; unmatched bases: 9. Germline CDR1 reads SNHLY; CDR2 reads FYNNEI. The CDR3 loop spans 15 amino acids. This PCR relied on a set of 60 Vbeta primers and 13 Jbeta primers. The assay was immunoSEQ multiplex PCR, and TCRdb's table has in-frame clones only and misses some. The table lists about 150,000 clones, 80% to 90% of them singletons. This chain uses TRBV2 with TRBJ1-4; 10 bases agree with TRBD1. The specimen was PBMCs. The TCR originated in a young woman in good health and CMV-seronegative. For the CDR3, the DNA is TGTGCCAGCGGATCACCCGGGACAGGGGATGAAAAACTGTTTTTT. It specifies CASGSPGTGDEKLFF.